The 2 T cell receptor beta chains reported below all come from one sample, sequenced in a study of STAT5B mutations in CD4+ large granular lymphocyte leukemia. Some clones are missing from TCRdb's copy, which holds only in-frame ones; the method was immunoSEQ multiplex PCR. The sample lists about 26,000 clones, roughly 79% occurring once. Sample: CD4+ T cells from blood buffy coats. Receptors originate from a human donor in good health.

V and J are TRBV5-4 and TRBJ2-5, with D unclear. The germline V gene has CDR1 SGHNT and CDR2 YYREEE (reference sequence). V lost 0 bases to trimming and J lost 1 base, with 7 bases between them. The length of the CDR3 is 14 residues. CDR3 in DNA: TGTGCCAGCAGCTTGGTGGGCAGCCAAGAGACCCAGTACTTC. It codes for CASSLVGSQETQYF.

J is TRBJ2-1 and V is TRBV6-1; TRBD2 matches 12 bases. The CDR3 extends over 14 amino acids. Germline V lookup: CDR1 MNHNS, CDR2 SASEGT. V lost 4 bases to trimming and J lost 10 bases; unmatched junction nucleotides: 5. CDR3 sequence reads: CASSAQLAGGEQFF. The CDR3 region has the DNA TGTGCCAGCAGTGCCCAACTAGCGGGGGGCGAGCAGTTCTTC.